The subject of this entry is one T cell receptor beta chain. This record belongs to a study of blood T cell repertoires in COVID-19. Some clones are missing from TCRdb's copy, which holds only in-frame ones; the method was immunoSEQ multiplex PCR. Among hundreds of thousands of clones listed, roughly 91% were seen once. This CDR3 region has 15 residues. Germline-derived CDR1 and CDR2 are SGHTA and FQGNSA. The ends lost 5 bases at V and 4 bases at J; junction bases unmatched: 9. The sample taken for sequencing was PBMCs or T cells enriched from blood (not recorded which). The chain is built from TRBV7-2 and TRBJ2-3, with 7 bases fitting TRBD2. This TCR derives from a woman under 40 who had recovered from COVID-19. This chain's CDR3 is CASSRLRAGADTQYF. Written as DNA, the CDR3 is TGTGCCAGCAGCCGCCTAAGGGCGGGAGCAGATACGCAGTATTTT.